This passage covers 10 T cell receptor beta chains from one sample sequenced in a study of CD8+CD57+ T cells in acquired aplastic anemia. The use of genomic DNA as template underpinned the TCR beta VDJ and CDR3 profiling. TCRdb re-called the reads with MiXCR, one entry per CDR3 protein. The sample has a few hundred thousand distinct CDR3 sequences, under 80% seen once. Material for sequencing was sorted CD4+, CD8+, or CD8+CD57+ T cells (not recorded which) from PBMCs. The receptors shown here come from a human donor in good health, serving as a control.

V gene TRBV12-3 or TRBV12-4 combines with J gene TRBJ1-2; D not certain. V lost 3 bases, J lost 7 bases, and 12 bases lay in between. The CDR3 loop spans 13 amino acids. The CDR3 reads CASSFSVGSGYTF. In DNA, the CDR3 is TGTGCCAGCAGTTTCTCCGTTGGGTCTGGCTACACCTTC.

This sequence joins TRBV7-9 and TRBJ1-1; D is undetermined. The CDR3 length is 13 residues. Looked up from germline, CDR1 is SEHNR and CDR2 is FQNEAQ (reference sequence). Trimming pared 4 bases from V and 2 bases from J, leaving 8 bases between. As DNA, the CDR3 is TGTGCCAGCAGCTACGGCGATAACACTGAAGCTTTCTTT. It specifies CASSYGDNTEAFF.

The chain employs TRBV25-1 and TRBJ1-1; D gene unclear. V lost 5 bases and J lost 8, with 9 bases in between. Germline V lookup: CDR1 MGHDK, CDR2 SYGVNS. CDR3 length equals 11 residues. CDR3 sequence reads: CASSTPTEAFF. DNA of the CDR3: TGTGCCAGCAGTACCCCTACGGAAGCTTTCTTT.

This clonotype was recorded a few times. This CDR3 is CATSDNSYEQYF. The CDR3 bases are TGTGCCACTTCGGACAACTCCTACGAGCAGTACTTC. The chain couples TRBV10-3 to TRBJ2-7; D may be TRBD1 (5 bases). Germline lookup yields CDR1 ENHRY and CDR2 SYGVKD. The CDR3 has 12 residues. Trimming removed 10 bases from V and 0 bases from J, with 10 bases in between.

This chain links TRBV11-1 with TRBJ2-1; D perhaps matches TRBD1 (6 bases). The V end lost 2 bases, the J end lost 8 bases, and 22 bases lay between the germline ends. CDR1 and CDR2 (germline): SGHAT, FQDESV (reference sequence). This CDR3 spans 17 amino acids. The CDR3 DNA is TGTGCCAGCAGCTTAAGGGACACCTTACTGGGGAGCGATGAGCAGTTCTTC. Its protein product is CASSLRDTLLGSDEQFF.

The genes are TRBV15 and TRBJ1-2; D ambiguous. The germline V gene encodes CDR1 LNHNV and CDR2 YYDKDF (reference sequence). The CDR3 contains 12 residues. The V end was cut by 4 bases, the J end by 5 bases, with 8 bases between. CDR3 sequence reads: CATSMILYGYTF. The CDR3 coding sequence is TGTGCCACCAGCATGATATTATATGGCTACACCTTC.

This chain links TRBV19 with TRBJ2-5, with 7 bases matching TRBD2. The CDR3 has 13 amino acids. Looked up from germline, CDR1 is LNHDA and CDR2 is SQIVND (reference sequence). The trim removed 5 bases at V and 5 bases at J, leaving 5 bases unmatched. The chain's CDR3 is CASSLGGWETQYF. The CDR3 coding sequence is TGTGCCAGTAGTCTGGGGGGGTGGGAGACCCAGTACTTC.

The gene calls are TRBV5-1 and TRBJ1-1; D is perhaps TRBD1 (5 bases). The length of the CDR3 is 14 residues. Germline CDR1 SGHRS, CDR2 YFSETQ. Trimming removed 0 bases from V and 7 bases from J, with 13 bases in between. The chain's CDR3 is CASSLASGAGEAFF. CDR3 coding DNA: TGCGCCAGCAGCTTGGCCTCCGGGGCGGGTGAAGCTTTCTTT.

This clonotype was found a few times. No DNA is shown, since the ends of the CDR3 on it are uncertain; the CDR3 is the one TCRdb lists. The chain is built from TRBV12-3 or TRBV12-4 and TRBJ1-6; the listed D gene, TRBD1, was not tested against the DNA. The CDR3 spans 23 amino acids, including both terminal residues. This CDR3 is CASSFYICSATRQGSSYNSPLHF.

The V call is TRBV20-1, the J call TRBJ2-3; D uncertain. Per the germline V gene, CDR1 is DFQATT and CDR2 is SNEGSKA (reference sequence). V lost 1 base and J lost 4, with 15 bases in between. This CDR3 has 15 residues. CDR3 sequence reads: CSARGTMNTADTQYF. CDR3 nucleotide sequence: TGCAGTGCTAGAGGAACAATGAACACCGCAGATACGCAGTATTTT.